This is a list of T cell receptor beta chains from one sample in a study of blood T cell repertoires in COVID-19. Here immunoSEQ multiplex PCR was the method, and the copy in TCRdb shows in-frame clones only, minus some. Here the sample spans roughly 250,000 clones, approximately 88% being singletons. The sample comprised PBMCs or T cells enriched from blood (not recorded which). These receptor sequences come from a woman in her 40s with acute COVID-19. The CDR3 runs from the conserved cysteine through the conserved F or W. D genes are given only for firm matches. A clone size is listed for some rows: how often the clone was seen (once, few, many), or a class if it is expanded.

cdr3_aa cdr3_nt j_call clone_size v_call d_call cdr3_length
CASSHVAGVIGEQYF TGTGCCAGCAGCCACGTAGCGGGAGTAATTGGCGAGCAGTACTTC TRBJ2-7 NA TRBV3-1/TRBV3-2 TRBD2 15
CAWSVDLAGGGGEQFF TGTGCCTGGAGTGTAGACCTAGCGGGAGGAGGTGGTGAGCAGTTCTTC TRBJ2-1 NA TRBV30 TRBD2 16
CASRLAGTDTQYF TGTGCCAGTAGGTTAGCGGGAACGGATACGCAGTATTTT TRBJ2-3 NA TRBV19 TRBD2 13
CAWSPGSREQFF TGTGCCTGGAGTCCCGGGTCCCGAGAGCAGTTCTTC TRBJ2-1 NA TRBV30 NA 12
CASSYVEGGQPQHF TGTGCCAGCAGTTACGTTGAAGGCGGTCAGCCCCAGCATTTT TRBJ1-5 NA TRBV6-5 NA 14
CAISSKGLALTSYEQYF TGTGCCATCAGTTCAAAGGGACTAGCCCTCACCTCCTACGAGCAGTACTTC TRBJ2-7 NA TRBV10-3 TRBD2 17
CASSQGAFRQPQHF TGCGCCAGCAGCCAAGGGGCGTTTCGGCAGCCCCAGCATTTT TRBJ1-5 once TRBV4-3 NA 14
CASSSTDTYEQYF TGTGCCAGCAGCTCGACAGACACCTACGAGCAGTACTTC TRBJ2-7 NA TRBV7-9 NA 13
CASSSRTGGTEAFF TGTGCCAGCAGCTCCCGGACAGGGGGAACTGAAGCTTTCTTT TRBJ1-1 NA TRBV7-9 TRBD1 14
CASSAQTGADTQYF TGTGCCAGCAGCGCGCAGACAGGGGCAGATACGCAGTATTTT TRBJ2-3 NA TRBV7-2 TRBD1 14
CASSLTSVSTDTQYF TGTGCCAGCAGCTTAACATCGGTTAGCACAGATACGCAGTATTTT TRBJ2-3 once TRBV7-3 NA 15
CASFTDSGTGNYGYTF TGTGCCAGTTTTACTGATTCCGGGACAGGGAACTATGGCTACACCTTC TRBJ1-2 NA TRBV19 TRBD1 16
CSVELAGGVYNEQFF TGCAGCGTTGAACTAGCGGGAGGGGTCTACAATGAGCAGTTCTTC TRBJ2-1 NA TRBV29-1 TRBD2 15
CASSGGGGYTF TGTGCCAGCAGCGGCGGGGGTGGCTACACCTTC TRBJ1-2 NA TRBV9 NA 11
CASSIISKTDGYTF TGTGCCAGCAGTATCATAAGCAAGACAGACGGCTACACCTTC TRBJ1-2 NA TRBV28 NA 14
CASSVARRAADTQYF TGTGCCAGTAGTGTAGCACGGAGGGCCGCAGATACGCAGTATTTT TRBJ2-3 NA TRBV19 NA 15
CASSPIAGGYNEQFF TGTGCCAGCAGCCCTATAGCGGGAGGTTACAATGAGCAGTTCTTC TRBJ2-1 NA TRBV14 TRBD2 15
CASSSLAGGTGELFF TGCGCCAGCAGCTCCCTAGCGGGAGGCACCGGGGAGCTGTTTTTT TRBJ2-2 NA TRBV5-1 TRBD2 15
CASSELSSEDTQYF TGTGCCAGCAGTGAATTGTCTAGCGAAGATACGCAGTATTTT TRBJ2-3 NA TRBV2 NA 14
CASSLAQTGGNTGELFF TGCGCCAGCAGCTTGGCCCAAACGGGAGGGAACACCGGGGAGCTGTTTTTT TRBJ2-2 NA TRBV5-1 TRBD2 17
CASSLHGALDSPLHF TGTGCCAGCAGTTTACATGGGGCCTTGGATTCACCCCTCCACTTT TRBJ1-6 NA TRBV28 NA 15
CASSQDPQGWTNEKLFF TGCGCCAGCAGCCAGGATCCACAGGGGTGGACTAATGAAAAACTGTTTTTT TRBJ1-4 NA TRBV4-3 TRBD1 17
CASSRETGVNEQFF TGTGCCAGCAGTCGGGAGACAGGGGTAAATGAGCAGTTCTTC TRBJ2-1 NA TRBV27 TRBD1 14
CALRSGGDYGYTF TGTGCCCTTAGGTCAGGGGGCGACTATGGCTACACCTTC TRBJ1-2 NA TRBV6-5 TRBD1 13
CASVPNTGGAGYTF TGTGCCAGCGTCCCGAATACAGGGGGTGCGGGCTACACCTTC TRBJ1-2 NA TRBV4-2 TRBD1 14
CASSPSLDRGSGNTIYF TGTGCCAGCTCCCCATCTCTGGACAGGGGCTCAGGAAACACCATATATTTT TRBJ1-3 NA TRBV18 TRBD1 17